The following is a TCR beta chain sequence with its context. The antigen is unknown. This sample was included in a study of cytomegalovirus exposure and HLA in healthy donors. Overall study findings and caveats: Cytomegalovirus status was reportedly diagnosed by the classifier with high specificity and sensitivity. In vitro, three CMV-associated chains proved specific for CMV antigens.

The CDR3 has 18 residues. CDR1 SEHNR and CDR2 FQNEAQ come from the germline V gene (reference sequence). Trimming took 4 bases from V and 0 from J, leaving 22 bases between them. Here immunoSEQ multiplex PCR was the method, and the copy in TCRdb shows in-frame clones only, minus some. The sample records about 63,000 clones, approximately 88% being singletons. The receptor's source is a woman in her late teens or twenties in good health and CMV-seronegative. The sample consisted of PBMCs. The V call is TRBV7-9, the J call TRBJ2-7, with a weak D call TRBD1 (6 bases). For the CDR3, the DNA is TGTGCCAGCAGCTCCCTCGTCGGAAGGGGGATCGGCTCCTACGAGCAGTACTTC. As protein: CASSSLVGRGIGSYEQYF.